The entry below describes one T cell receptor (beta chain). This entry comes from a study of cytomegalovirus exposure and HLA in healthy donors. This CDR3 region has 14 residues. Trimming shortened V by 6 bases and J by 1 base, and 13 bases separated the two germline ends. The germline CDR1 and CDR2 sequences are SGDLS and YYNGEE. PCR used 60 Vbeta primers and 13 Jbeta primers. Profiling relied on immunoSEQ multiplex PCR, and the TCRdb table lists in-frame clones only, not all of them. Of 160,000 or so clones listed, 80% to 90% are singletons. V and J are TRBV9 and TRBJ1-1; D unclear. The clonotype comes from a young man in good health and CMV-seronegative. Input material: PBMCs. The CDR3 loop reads CASTREPGNTEAFF. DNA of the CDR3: TGTGCCAGCACCAGAGAGCCAGGGAACACTGAAGCTTTCTTT.